This TCR beta chain was sequenced in a study of patients and donors after allogeneic stem cell transplantation. This clonotype has only a few counts. TCRdb fed the RT-PCR reads into MiXCR, producing one record per CDR3 protein. The data show 800,000 to 1,000,000 distinct CDR3 sequences, roughly 17% seen once. This CDR3 region has 16 residues. V lost 3 bases and J 4 bases, leaving 16 bases between the germline ends. CDR1 is KGHDR, CDR2 SFDVKD, per germline. The material sequenced was blood, either unsorted or a sorted T cell fraction (not recorded which). The chain joins TRBV24-1 to TRBJ2-3; no clear D. The clonotype originates from a human donor who was either an allogeneic HSCT recipient or a stem cell or donor lymphocyte infusion donor (not recorded which). It is not recorded whose cells these are; they may come from a transplant donor. The CDR3 DNA reads TGTGCCACCAGTGATCCCCTTTACGGTAGCCCAGATACGCAGTATTTT. This translates into CATSDPLYGSPDTQYF.